This TCR beta chain was documented in a study of blood T cell repertoires in COVID-19. Germline-derived CDR1 and CDR2 are MNHNY and SVGAGI (reference sequence). The junction had 20 bases not matched to a gene; V was cut back by 5 bases and J by 1 base. CDR3 length: 21 amino acids. Authors' methods: The authors estimated nucleated cell counts from reference gene primer amplification. TCRdb's table, derived via immunoSEQ multiplex PCR, lists solely in-frame clones and lacks some. Clone size and the V and J calls come from that table; the DNA yielded D and trimming. The sample carries around 220,000 clones, around 80% recorded once.

The sequence was obtained from an elderly woman with acute or convalescent COVID-19. Source material: peripheral blood. The chain couples TRBV6-6 to TRBJ1-1; TRBD1 matches 12 bases. CDR3 coding DNA: TGTGCCAGCAGTCCCCGGGGGCCCCGGGACAGGGGGCTCCGAGGGAACACTGAAGCTTTCTTT. Translation gives CASSPRGPRDRGLRGNTEAFF.